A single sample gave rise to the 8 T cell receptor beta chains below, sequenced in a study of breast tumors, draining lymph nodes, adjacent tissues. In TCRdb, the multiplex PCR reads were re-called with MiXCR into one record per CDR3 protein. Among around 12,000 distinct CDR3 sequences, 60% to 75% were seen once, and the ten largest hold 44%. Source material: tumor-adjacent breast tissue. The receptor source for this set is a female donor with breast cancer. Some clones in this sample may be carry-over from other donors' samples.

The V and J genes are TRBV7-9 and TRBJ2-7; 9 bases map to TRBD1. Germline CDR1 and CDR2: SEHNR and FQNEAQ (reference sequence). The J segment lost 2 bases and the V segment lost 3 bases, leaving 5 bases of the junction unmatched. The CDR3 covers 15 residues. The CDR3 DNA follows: TGTGCCAGCAGCTTTACAGGGGGCACACCCTACGAGCAGTACTTC. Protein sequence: CASSFTGGTPYEQYF.

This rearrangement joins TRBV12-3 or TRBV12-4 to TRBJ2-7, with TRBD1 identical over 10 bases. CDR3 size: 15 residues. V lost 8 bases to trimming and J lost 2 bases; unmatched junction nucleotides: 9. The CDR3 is CASGLSGTGAYEQYF. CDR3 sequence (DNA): TGTGCCAGCGGACTTTCCGGGACAGGGGCCTACGAGCAGTACTTC.

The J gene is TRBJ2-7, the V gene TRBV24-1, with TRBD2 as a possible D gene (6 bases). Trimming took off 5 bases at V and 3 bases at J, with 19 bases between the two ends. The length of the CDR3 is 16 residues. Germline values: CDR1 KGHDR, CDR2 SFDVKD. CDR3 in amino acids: CATSGSPPSAIYEQYF. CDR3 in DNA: TGTGCCACCAGTGGGTCCCCTCCTAGCGCGATCTACGAGCAGTACTTC.

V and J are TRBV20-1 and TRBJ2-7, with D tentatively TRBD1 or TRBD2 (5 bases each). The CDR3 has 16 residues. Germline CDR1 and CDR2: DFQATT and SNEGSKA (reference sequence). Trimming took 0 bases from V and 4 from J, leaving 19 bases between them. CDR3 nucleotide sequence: TGCAGTGCTAGAGATACACTGGGGGAGCGGCGGTACGAGCAGTACTTC. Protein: CSARDTLGERRYEQYF.

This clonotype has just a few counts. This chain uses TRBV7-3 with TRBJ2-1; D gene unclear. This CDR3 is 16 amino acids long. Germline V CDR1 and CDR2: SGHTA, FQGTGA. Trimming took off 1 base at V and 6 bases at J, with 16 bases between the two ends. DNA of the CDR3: TGTGCCAGCAGCTTAATCGCGAGCGCCCAGGCCAATGAGCAGTTCTTC. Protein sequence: CASSLIASAQANEQFF.

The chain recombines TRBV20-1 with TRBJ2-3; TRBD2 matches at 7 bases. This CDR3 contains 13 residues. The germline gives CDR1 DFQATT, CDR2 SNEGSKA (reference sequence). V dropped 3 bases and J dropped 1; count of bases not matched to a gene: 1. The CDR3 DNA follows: TGCAGTGCTAGGGCGGGAGGCACAGATACGCAGTATTTT. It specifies CSARAGGTDTQYF.

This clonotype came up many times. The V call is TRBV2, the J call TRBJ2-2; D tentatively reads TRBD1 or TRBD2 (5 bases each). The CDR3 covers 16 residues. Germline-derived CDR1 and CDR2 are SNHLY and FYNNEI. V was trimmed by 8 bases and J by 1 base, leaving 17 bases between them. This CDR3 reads CASGPRGRMNTGELFF. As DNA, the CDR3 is TGTGCCAGCGGGCCAAGGGGACGGATGAACACCGGGGAGCTGTTTTTT.

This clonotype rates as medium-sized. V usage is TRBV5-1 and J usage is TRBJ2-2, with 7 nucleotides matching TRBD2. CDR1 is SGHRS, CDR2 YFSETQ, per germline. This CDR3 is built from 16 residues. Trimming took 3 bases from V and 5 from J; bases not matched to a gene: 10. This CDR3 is CASSSSTSARTGELFF. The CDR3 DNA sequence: TGCGCCAGCAGCTCGTCCACTAGCGCTAGAACCGGGGAGCTGTTTTTT.